This T cell receptor beta chain was profiled in a study of shared clonotypes between healthy human individuals. Overall study: Sampling drew on donors who were two women and a few men aged 18 to 49.

Trimming pared 1 base from V and 4 bases from J, leaving 15 bases between. Per the germline V gene, CDR1 is LNHDA and CDR2 is SQIVND (reference sequence). The CDR3 sequence is 16 residues long. The protocol was immunoSEQ multiplex PCR, while the TCRdb copy is restricted to in-frame clones and leaves out a portion. Here the sample spans approximately 1,000,000 clones, roughly 80% being singletons. The study, taken as a whole, reports: A handful of donors held roughly 5% of naive CD4 clonotypes in common.

Notes on this clone: Antigen specificity is unknown.

This chain joins TRBV19 and TRBJ2-3; D gene ambiguous. Sequenced input: memory CD4+ T cells from PBMCs. Subset defined: CD45RA-negative fraction. The sequence was collected from a man in his late teens or twenties in good health. Some clones in this sample may be carry-over from other donors' samples. CDR3 DNA sequence: TGTGCCAGTAGTATAGGAGGATCAGGTTTTGCAGATACGCAGTATTTT. Protein: CASSIGGSGFADTQYF.